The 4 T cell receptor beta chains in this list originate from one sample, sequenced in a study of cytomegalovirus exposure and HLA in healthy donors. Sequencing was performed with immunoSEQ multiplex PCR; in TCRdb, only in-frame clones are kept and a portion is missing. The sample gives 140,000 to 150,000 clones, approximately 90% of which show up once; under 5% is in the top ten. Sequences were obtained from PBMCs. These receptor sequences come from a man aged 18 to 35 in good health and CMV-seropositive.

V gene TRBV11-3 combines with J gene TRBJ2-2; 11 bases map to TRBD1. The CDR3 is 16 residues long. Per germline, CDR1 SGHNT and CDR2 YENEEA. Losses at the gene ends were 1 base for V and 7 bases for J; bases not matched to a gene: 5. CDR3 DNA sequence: TGTGCCAGCAGCTTAGCCCCGGGACAGGGGGACGGGGAGCTGTTTTTT. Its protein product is CASSLAPGQGDGELFF.

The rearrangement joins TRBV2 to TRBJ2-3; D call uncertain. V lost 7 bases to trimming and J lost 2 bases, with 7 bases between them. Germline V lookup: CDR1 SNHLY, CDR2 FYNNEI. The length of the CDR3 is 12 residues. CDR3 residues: CASKEPTDTQYF. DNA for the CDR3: TGTGCCAGCAAGGAGCCCACAGATACGCAGTATTTT.

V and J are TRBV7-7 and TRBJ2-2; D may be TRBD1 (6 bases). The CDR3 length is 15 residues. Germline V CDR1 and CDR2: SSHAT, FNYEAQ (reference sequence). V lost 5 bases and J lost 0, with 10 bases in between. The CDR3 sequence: CASSPGAANTGELFF. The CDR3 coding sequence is TGTGCCAGCAGCCCAGGGGCAGCGAACACCGGGGAGCTGTTTTTT.

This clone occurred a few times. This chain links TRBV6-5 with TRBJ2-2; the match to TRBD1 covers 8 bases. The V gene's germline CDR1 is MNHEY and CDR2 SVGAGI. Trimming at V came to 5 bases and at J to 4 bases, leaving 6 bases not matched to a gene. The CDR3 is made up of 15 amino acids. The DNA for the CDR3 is TGTGCCAGCAGTCGGACAGGGAAGCCCACCGGGGAGCTGTTTTTT. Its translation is CASSRTGKPTGELFF.